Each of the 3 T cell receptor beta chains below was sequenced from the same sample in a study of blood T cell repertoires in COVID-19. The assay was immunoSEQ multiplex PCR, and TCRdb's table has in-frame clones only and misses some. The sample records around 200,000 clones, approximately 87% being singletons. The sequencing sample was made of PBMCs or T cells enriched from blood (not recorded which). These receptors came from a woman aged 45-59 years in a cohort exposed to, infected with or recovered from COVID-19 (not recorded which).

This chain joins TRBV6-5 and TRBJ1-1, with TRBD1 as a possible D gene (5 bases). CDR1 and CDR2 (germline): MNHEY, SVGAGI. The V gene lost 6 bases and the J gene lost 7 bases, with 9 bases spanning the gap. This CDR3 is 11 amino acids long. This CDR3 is CASSLDSEAFF. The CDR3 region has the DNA TGTGCCAGCAGCCTAGACAGTGAAGCTTTCTTT.

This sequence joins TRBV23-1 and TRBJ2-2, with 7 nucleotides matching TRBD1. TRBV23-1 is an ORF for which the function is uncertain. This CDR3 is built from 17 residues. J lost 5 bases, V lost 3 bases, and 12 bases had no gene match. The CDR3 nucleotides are TGCGCCAGCAGTCACAAACAGACAGGGCGCGGAACCGGGGAGCTGTTTTTT. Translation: CASSHKQTGRGTGELFF.

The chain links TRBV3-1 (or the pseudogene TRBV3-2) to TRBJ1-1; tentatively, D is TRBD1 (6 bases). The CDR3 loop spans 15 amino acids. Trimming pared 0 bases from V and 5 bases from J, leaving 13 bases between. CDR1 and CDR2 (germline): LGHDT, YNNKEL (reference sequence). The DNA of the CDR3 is TGTGCCAGCAGCCAAGAACCACAGGGTGATACTGAAGCTTTCTTT. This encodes CASSQEPQGDTEAFF.